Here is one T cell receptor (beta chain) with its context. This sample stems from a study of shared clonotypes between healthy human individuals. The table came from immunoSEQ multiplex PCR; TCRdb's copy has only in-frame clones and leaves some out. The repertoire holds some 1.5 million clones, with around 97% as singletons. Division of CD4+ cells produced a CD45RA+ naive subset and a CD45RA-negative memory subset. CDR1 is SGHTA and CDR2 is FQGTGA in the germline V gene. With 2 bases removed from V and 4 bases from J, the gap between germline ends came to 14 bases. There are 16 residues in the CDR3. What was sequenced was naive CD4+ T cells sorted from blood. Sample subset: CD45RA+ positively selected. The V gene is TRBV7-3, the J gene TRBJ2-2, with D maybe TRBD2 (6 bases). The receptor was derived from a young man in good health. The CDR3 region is CASSLSGGVGTGELFF. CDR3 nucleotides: TGTGCCAGCAGCTTATCCGGGGGAGTTGGCACCGGGGAGCTGTTTTTT.